Below are 10 T cell receptor beta chains sequenced from a single sample in a study of blood T cell repertoires in COVID-19. The data were produced by immunoSEQ multiplex PCR, yet TCRdb's version contains in-frame clones alone and is incomplete. Among roughly 220,000 clones, 65% to 85% were seen once, and the ten largest hold approximately 2.9%. Input material: peripheral blood. The origin of the receptors is a woman younger than 45 who had recovered from COVID-19.

The chain is built from TRBV5-1 and TRBJ2-7, with 8 bases matching TRBD1. The CDR3 consists of 16 residues. CDR1 is SGHRS and CDR2 is YFSETQ in the germline V gene. V gave up 0 bases and J gave up 2 bases; unmatched junction bases: 7. The CDR3 DNA sequence: TGCGCCAGCAGCTTGGGAGGGACAGGAGATACCTACGAGCAGTACTTC. This gives the protein CASSLGGTGDTYEQYF.

This chain links TRBV10-1 with TRBJ2-7, with a possible D match to TRBD2 (7 bases). Germline V gene sequence: CDR1 WNHNN, CDR2 SYGVQD (reference sequence). The CDR3 has 17 residues. V gave up 2 bases and J gave up 3 bases, with 20 bases separating them. The chain's CDR3 is CASSEGKGGGRDYEQYF. DNA of the CDR3: TGCGCCAGCAGTGAGGGCAAGGGGGGGGGAAGAGACTACGAGCAGTACTTC.

The gene calls are TRBV29-1 and TRBJ2-4, with a weak D call TRBD1 (6 bases). Germline V gives CDR1 SQVTM, CDR2 ANQGSEA. Trimming removed 6 bases at V and 0 bases at J, with 12 bases between. The CDR3 length is 14 residues. The DNA of the CDR3 is TGCAGCGTCAGGGGACGGCTAGCCAAAAACATTCAGTACTTC. Protein product: CSVRGRLAKNIQYF.

The CDR3 coding sequence is TGTGCCAGCTCACCTTCTCAGAGGATGAACACTGAAGCTTTCTTT. Protein: CASSPSQRMNTEAFF. The chain links TRBV18 to TRBJ1-1; unclear D gene. Trimming took off 3 bases at V and 0 bases at J, with 11 bases between the two ends. There are 15 residues in the CDR3. The germline V gene has CDR1 KGHSH and CDR2 LQKENI. Variable domain in full (rest from reference TRBV18 and TRBJ1-1): NAGVMQNPRHLVRRRGQEARLRCSPMKGHSHVYWYRQLPEEGLKFMVYLQKENIIDESGMPKERFSAEFPKEGPSILRIQQVVRGDSAAYFCASSPSQRMNTEAFFGQGTRLTVV.

This clone has only one observation. This chain links TRBV5-1 with TRBJ1-4, with 7 bases matching TRBD1. The J segment lost 5 bases and the V segment lost 3 bases, leaving 4 bases of the junction unmatched. In germline, CDR1 is SGHRS, CDR2 YFSETQ. The CDR3 covers 14 residues. The CDR3 DNA sequence: TGCGCCAGCAGCTCCCGGGACAGAAATGAAAAACTGTTTTTT. Amino acid sequence: CASSSRDRNEKLFF.

V usage is TRBV19 and J usage is TRBJ1-1; TRBD1 might be the D (6 bases). V was trimmed by 6 bases and J by 3 bases, leaving 11 bases between them. There are 13 residues in the CDR3. Looked up from germline, CDR1 is LNHDA and CDR2 is SQIVND (reference sequence). Here the CDR3 DNA reads TGTGCCAGTAGCGTCAGGGGTGACACTGAAGCTTTCTTT. Its translation is CASSVRGDTEAFF. The full variable domain, completed using reference TRBV19 and TRBJ1-1, is DGGITQSPKYLFRKEGQNVTLSCEQNLNHDAMYWYRQDPGQGLRLIYYSQIVNDFQKGDIAEGYSVSREKKESFPLTVTSAQKNPTAFYLCASSVRGDTEAFFGQGTRLTVV.

This chain joins TRBV30 and TRBJ2-1; 10 bases match TRBD2. The CDR3 is made up of 19 amino acids. The V segment lost 1 base and the J segment 0 bases; nucleotides outside the gene matches: 12. CDR1 is GTSNPN, CDR2 SVGIG, per germline (reference sequence). Here the CDR3 reads CAWSGEAGGPPGSYNEQFF. The CDR3 DNA follows: TGTGCCTGGAGTGGGGAAGCGGGAGGGCCGCCGGGCTCCTACAATGAGCAGTTCTTC.

Many counts were recorded for this clone. The chain has TRBV2 and TRBJ1-1; 7 bases agree with TRBD1. The germline gives CDR1 SNHLY, CDR2 FYNNEI. The V gene end was trimmed by 5 bases and the J gene end by 2 bases; junction bases not matched to a gene: 11. The CDR3 is 16 residues long. The DNA for the CDR3 is TGTGCCAGCAGTCGCGGTGGGGGACAGCTTAACACTGAAGCTTTCTTT. Translating it yields CASSRGGGQLNTEAFF.

This chain connects TRBV5-1 to TRBJ2-7; D possibly corresponds to TRBD1 (6 bases). V was trimmed by 5 bases and J by 6 bases, leaving 18 bases between them. Per the germline V gene, CDR1 is SGHRS and CDR2 is YFSETQ. The CDR3 spans 14 residues. CDR3 region: CASSFGILGGEQYF. The CDR3 DNA sequence: TGCGCCAGCAGTTTCGGCATCCTAGGGGGCGAGCAGTACTTC.

The chain is built from TRBV27 and TRBJ1-4; a weak D match, TRBD1 (5 bases). The CDR3 has 16 amino acids. The germline V gene has CDR1 MNHEY and CDR2 SMNVEV (reference sequence). Trimming left V 4 bases short and J 5 bases short, with 17 bases between. CDR3 sequence: CASSSKDGGRNEKLFF. The CDR3, as DNA: TGTGCCAGCAGTTCAAAGGACGGGGGGAGAAATGAAAAACTGTTTTTT.